The 13 T cell receptor beta chains given below trace back to one sample, sequenced in a study of cytomegalovirus exposure and HLA in healthy donors (dated by TCRdb to the late 2010s). The library was prepared using the immunoSEQ multiplex PCR assay. For the multiplex PCR, a mixture combining 60 forward primers for TCR Vbeta segments and 13 reverse primers for TCR Jbeta segments was used. This immuneACCESS table, as held by TCRdb, lists in-frame sequences with V and J called but not all clones. Of the missing ones, under half trace to an unresolved V gene in checked studies; the others have no known cause. This sample has some 96,000 clones in its table, and roughly three quarters of those were observed once. The ten largest clones take up roughly 2% of the sample. Sample: PBMCs. These receptors were obtained from a middle-aged man in good health and CMV-seronegative.

This chain joins TRBV7-9 and TRBJ2-2, with a possible D match to TRBD2 (6 bases). The CDR3 runs to 16 residues. Germline loops: CDR1 SEHNR, CDR2 FQNEAQ (reference sequence). V was trimmed by 0 bases and J by 0 bases, leaving 8 bases between them. For the CDR3, the DNA is TGTGCCAGCAGCTTAGCGGCGGGAACGAACACCGGGGAGCTGTTTTTT. Its translation: CASSLAAGTNTGELFF.

The chain is built from TRBV15 and TRBJ2-7; 8 nucleotides align to TRBD2. Looked up from germline, CDR1 is LNHNV and CDR2 is YYDKDF (reference sequence). The CDR3 spans 15 residues. The V and J ends lost 0 bases and 2 bases, in that order; junction bases with no gene match: 3. The CDR3 region has the DNA TGTGCCACCAGCAGAGATCGGCGGGAGGCCTACGAGCAGTACTTC. This gives the protein CATSRDRREAYEQYF. Supplemented by reference TRBV15 and TRBJ2-7, the full variable domain reads DAMVIQNPRYQVTQFGKPVTLSCSQTLNHNVMYWYQQKSSQAPKLLFHYYDKDFNNEADTPDNFQSRRPNTSFCFLDIRSPGLGDTAMYLCATSRDRREAYEQYFGPGTRLTVT.

The chain carries TRBV6-5 and TRBJ1-4, with 9 bases lining up with TRBD1. After removal of 2 bases from V and 8 bases from J, the junction contained 9 bases not matched to a gene. The CDR3 is 16 residues long. Germline CDR1 and CDR2: MNHEY and SVGAGI. In DNA form, the CDR3 reads TGTGCCAGCAGTTACGGCTTTAACAGGGGGCTGGAAAAACTGTTTTTT. Translating it yields CASSYGFNRGLEKLFF.

The rearrangement links TRBV7-9 to TRBJ2-5; TRBD2 agrees at 7 bases. This CDR3 is 16 amino acids long. Looked up from germline, CDR1 is SEHNR and CDR2 is FQNEAQ (reference sequence). V gave up 4 bases and J gave up 0 bases; unmatched junction bases: 8. The CDR3: CASSYLAVPYQETQYF. CDR3 sequence (DNA): TGTGCCAGCAGCTACCTAGCGGTCCCGTACCAAGAGACCCAGTACTTC.

This clone was seen a few times. V is TRBV7-2 and J is TRBJ1-5; weak D call: TRBD1 (5 bases). Trimming stripped 0 bases from V and 4 bases from J, with 10 bases between. CDR1 and CDR2 from the germline V gene are SGHTA and FQGNSA. This CDR3 spans 15 amino acids. CDR3 DNA: TGTGCCAGCAGCTTAGCGCCGGGGGTGAATCAGCCCCAGCATTTT. Translated: CASSLAPGVNQPQHF. Variable domain in full (rest from reference TRBV7-2 and TRBJ1-5): GAGVSQSPSNKVTEKGKDVELRCDPISGHTALYWYRQSLGQGLEFLIYFQGNSAPDKSGLPSDRFSAERTGGSVSTLTIQRTQQEDSAVYLCASSLAPGVNQPQHFGDGTRLSIL.

The gene calls are TRBV4-3 and TRBJ2-7; a possible D gene is TRBD1 (5 bases). In germline, CDR1 is LGHNA, CDR2 YSLEER. V was clipped by 2 bases and J by 0 bases, with 14 bases between them. This CDR3 has 16 residues. The CDR3 nucleotides are TGCGCCAGCAGCCAAACCCACAGGTTGAGCTCCTACGAGCAGTACTTC. This gives the protein CASSQTHRLSSYEQYF.

The V and J genes are TRBV9 and TRBJ2-7; weak D call: TRBD1 (8 bases). V was clipped by 3 bases and J by 3 bases, with 16 bases between them. CDR1 is SGDLS, CDR2 YYNGEE, per germline. The CDR3 has 15 residues. CDR3 DNA: TGTGCCAGCAGCGCCACAGGGGGGGACAGCTACGAGCAGTACTTC. Translation: CASSATGGDSYEQYF.

The rearrangement uses TRBV6-1 and TRBJ1-6; 7 positions agree with TRBD1. CDR1 and CDR2 from the germline V gene are MNHNS and SASEGT. Trimming removed 5 bases from V and 6 bases from J; junction bases left unmatched: 7. The length of the CDR3 is 15 residues. The CDR3 here is CASSPLTGSNSPLHF. The DNA of the CDR3 is TGTGCCAGCAGTCCACTGACAGGGAGTAATTCACCCCTCCACTTT.

This rearrangement joins TRBV28 to TRBJ2-7, with TRBD2 matching over 13 bases. V shed 5 bases and J 4 bases; nucleotides not matched to a gene: 8. Germline values: CDR1 MDHEN, CDR2 SYDVKM. The CDR3 contains 16 residues. For the CDR3, the DNA is TGTGCCAGCAGTCCCGCACTAGCGGGAGGGGGGTACGAGCAGTACTTC. Translation: CASSPALAGGGYEQYF.

The chain uses TRBV2 and TRBJ2-4; D might be TRBD1 (7 bases). The germline gives CDR1 SNHLY, CDR2 FYNNEI. The CDR3 has 15 amino acids. Trimming shortened V by 0 bases and J by 3 bases, and 9 bases separated the two germline ends. CDR3 sequence: CASSEAQGGKNIQYF. The CDR3 DNA is TGTGCCAGCAGTGAAGCTCAGGGGGGCAAAAACATTCAGTACTTC.

This clone was seen a handful of times. The CDR3 sequence: CASSNEGFYGYTF. In DNA, the CDR3 is TGTGCCAGTAGTAACGAGGGATTCTATGGCTACACCTTC. J is TRBJ1-2 and V is TRBV19; D unresolved. The CDR3 totals 13 residues. With 4 bases removed from V and 4 bases from J, the gap between germline ends came to 10 bases. Germline V lookup: CDR1 LNHDA, CDR2 SQIVND (reference sequence).

The V gene is TRBV28, the J gene TRBJ2-7, with 9 nucleotides matching TRBD1. CDR3 size: 16 residues. Per the germline V gene, CDR1 is MDHEN and CDR2 is SYDVKM. Losses at the gene ends were 1 base for V and 3 bases for J; bases not matched to a gene: 7. CDR3 nucleotides: TGTGCCAGCAGTTTATCCCTGGGACAGGGAATCTACGAGCAGTACTTC. Translated, it gives CASSLSLGQGIYEQYF.

V usage is TRBV27 and J usage is TRBJ2-3, with TRBD2 matching 11 bases. Germline V gene lookup returns CDR1 MNHEY and CDR2 SMNVEV (reference sequence). J lost 0 bases, V lost 2 bases, and 7 bases had no gene match. The CDR3 sequence is 18 residues long. In DNA, the CDR3 is TGTGCCAGCAGTTTAGAGACCGGGACTAGCGGAAGCACAGATACGCAGTATTTT. It is translated as CASSLETGTSGSTDTQYF.